This TCR beta chain stems from a study of cytomegalovirus exposure and HLA in healthy donors. The CDR3 runs 14 residues. Between the trimmed V and J ends, which lost 8 bases and 2 bases, there was a span of 15 bases. Germline V gives CDR1 ENHRY, CDR2 SYGVKD. PCR employed 60 Vbeta and 13 Jbeta primers. Libraries were prepared by immunoSEQ multiplex PCR; TCRdb keeps only in-frame clonotypes and omits some of them. The sample has 110,000 to 150,000 clones; over 60% are singletons. The sequence was obtained from a woman aged 40 to 55 in good health and CMV-seronegative. V is TRBV10-3 and J is TRBJ1-1, with D hard to call. Source material: PBMCs. The CDR3 sequence is CAIGSQIPNTEAFF. The CDR3 nucleotides read TGTGCCATCGGTTCCCAGATACCAAACACTGAAGCTTTCTTT.